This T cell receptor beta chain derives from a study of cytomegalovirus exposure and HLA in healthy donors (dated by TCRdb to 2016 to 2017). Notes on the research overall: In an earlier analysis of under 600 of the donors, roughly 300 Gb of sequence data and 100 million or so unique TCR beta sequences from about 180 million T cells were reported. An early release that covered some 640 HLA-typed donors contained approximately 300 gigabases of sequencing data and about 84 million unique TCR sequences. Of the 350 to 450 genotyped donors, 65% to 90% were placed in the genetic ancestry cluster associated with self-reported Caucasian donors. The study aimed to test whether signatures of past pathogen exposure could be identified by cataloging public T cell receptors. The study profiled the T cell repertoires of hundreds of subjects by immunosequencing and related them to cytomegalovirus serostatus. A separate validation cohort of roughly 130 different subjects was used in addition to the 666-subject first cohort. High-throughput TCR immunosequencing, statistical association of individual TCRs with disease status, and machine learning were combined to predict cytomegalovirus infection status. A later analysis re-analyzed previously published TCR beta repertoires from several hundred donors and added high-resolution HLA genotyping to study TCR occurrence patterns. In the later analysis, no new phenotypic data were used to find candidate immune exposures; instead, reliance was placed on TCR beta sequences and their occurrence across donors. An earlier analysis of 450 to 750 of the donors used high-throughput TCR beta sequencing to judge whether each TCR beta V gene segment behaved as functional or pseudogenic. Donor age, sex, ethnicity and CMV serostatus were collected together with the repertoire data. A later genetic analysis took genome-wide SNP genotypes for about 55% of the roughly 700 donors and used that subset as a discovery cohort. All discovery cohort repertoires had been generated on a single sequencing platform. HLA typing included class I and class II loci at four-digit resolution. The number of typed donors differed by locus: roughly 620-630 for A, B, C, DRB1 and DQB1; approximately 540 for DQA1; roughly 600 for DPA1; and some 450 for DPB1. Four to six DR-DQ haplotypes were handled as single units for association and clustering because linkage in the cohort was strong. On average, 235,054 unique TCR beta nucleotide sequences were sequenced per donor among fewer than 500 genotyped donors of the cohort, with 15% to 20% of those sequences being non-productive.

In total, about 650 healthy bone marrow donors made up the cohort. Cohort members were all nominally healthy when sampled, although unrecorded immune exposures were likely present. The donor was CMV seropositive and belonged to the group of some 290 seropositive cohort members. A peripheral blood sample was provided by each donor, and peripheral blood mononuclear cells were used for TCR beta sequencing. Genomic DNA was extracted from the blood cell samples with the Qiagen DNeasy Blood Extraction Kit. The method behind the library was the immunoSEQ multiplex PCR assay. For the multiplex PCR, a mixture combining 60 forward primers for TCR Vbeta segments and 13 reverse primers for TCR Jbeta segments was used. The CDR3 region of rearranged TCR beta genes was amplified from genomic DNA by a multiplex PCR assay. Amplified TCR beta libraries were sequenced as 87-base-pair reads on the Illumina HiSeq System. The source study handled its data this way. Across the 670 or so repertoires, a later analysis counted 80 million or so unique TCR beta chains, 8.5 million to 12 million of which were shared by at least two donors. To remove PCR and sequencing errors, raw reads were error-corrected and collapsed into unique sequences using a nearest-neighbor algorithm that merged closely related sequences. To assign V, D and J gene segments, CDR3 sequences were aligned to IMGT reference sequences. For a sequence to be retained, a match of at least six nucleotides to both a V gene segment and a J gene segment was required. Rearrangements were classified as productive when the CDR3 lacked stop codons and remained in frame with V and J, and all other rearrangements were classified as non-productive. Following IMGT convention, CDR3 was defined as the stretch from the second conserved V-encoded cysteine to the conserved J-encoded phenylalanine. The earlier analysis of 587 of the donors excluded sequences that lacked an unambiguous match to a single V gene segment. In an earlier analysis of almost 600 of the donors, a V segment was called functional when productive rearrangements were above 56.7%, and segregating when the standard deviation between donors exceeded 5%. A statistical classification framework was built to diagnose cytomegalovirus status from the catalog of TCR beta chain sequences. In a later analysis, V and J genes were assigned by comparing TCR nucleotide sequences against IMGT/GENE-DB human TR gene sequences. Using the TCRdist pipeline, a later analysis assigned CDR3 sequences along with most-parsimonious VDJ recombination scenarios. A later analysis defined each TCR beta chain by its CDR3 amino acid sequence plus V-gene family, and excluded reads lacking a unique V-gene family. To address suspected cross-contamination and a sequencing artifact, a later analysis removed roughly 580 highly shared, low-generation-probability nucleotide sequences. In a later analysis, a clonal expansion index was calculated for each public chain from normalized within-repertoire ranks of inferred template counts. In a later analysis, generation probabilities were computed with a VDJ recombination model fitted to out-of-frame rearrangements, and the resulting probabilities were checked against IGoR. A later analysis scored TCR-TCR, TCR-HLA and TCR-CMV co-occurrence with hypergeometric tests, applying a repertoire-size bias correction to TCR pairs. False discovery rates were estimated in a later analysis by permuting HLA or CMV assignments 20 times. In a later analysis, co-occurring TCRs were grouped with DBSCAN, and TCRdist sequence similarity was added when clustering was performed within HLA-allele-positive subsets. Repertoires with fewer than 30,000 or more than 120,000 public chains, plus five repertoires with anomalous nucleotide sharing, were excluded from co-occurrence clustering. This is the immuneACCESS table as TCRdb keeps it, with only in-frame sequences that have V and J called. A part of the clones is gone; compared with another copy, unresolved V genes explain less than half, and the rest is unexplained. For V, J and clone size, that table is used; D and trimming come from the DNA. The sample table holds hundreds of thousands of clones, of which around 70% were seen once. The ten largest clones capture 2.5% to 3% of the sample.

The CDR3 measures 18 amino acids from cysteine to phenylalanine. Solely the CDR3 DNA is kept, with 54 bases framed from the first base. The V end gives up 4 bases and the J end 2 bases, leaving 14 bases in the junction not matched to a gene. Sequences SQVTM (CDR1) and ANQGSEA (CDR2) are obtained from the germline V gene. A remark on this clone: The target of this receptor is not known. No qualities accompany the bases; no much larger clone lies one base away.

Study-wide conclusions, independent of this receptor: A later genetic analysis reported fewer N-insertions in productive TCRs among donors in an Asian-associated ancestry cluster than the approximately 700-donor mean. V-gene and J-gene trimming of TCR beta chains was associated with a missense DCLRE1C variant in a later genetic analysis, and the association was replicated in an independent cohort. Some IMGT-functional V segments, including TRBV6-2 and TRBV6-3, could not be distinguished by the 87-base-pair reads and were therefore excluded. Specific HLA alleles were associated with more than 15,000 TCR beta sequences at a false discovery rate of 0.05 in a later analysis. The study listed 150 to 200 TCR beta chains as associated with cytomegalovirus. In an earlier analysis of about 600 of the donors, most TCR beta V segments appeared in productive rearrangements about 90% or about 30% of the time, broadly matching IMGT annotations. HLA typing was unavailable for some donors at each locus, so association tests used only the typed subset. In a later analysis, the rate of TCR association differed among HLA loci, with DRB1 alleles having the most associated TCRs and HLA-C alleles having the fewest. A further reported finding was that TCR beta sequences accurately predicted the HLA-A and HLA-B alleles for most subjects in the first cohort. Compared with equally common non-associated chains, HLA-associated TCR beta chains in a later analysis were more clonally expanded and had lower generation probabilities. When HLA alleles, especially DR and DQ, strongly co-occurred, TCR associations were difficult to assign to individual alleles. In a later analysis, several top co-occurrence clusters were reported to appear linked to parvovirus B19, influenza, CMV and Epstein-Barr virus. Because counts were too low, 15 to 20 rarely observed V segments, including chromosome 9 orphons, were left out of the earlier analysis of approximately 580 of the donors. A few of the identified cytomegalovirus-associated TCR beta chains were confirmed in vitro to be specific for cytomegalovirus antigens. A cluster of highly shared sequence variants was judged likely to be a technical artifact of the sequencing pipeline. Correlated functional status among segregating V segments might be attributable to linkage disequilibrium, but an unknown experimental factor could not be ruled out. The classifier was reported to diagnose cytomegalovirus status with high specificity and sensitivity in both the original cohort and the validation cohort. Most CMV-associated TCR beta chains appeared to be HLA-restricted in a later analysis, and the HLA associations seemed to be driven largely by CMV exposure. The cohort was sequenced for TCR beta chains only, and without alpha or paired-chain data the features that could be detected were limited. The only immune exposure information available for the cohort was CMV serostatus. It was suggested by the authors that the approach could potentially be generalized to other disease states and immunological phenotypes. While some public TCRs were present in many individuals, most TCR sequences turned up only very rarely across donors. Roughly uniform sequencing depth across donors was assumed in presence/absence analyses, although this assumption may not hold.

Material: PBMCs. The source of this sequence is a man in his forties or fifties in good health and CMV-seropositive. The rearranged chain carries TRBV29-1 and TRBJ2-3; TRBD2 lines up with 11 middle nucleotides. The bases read TGCAGCGTTGCTCATAGATTAGCGGGGGGGCCGAACACAGATACGCAGTATTTT. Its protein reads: CSVAHRLAGGPNTDTQYF.